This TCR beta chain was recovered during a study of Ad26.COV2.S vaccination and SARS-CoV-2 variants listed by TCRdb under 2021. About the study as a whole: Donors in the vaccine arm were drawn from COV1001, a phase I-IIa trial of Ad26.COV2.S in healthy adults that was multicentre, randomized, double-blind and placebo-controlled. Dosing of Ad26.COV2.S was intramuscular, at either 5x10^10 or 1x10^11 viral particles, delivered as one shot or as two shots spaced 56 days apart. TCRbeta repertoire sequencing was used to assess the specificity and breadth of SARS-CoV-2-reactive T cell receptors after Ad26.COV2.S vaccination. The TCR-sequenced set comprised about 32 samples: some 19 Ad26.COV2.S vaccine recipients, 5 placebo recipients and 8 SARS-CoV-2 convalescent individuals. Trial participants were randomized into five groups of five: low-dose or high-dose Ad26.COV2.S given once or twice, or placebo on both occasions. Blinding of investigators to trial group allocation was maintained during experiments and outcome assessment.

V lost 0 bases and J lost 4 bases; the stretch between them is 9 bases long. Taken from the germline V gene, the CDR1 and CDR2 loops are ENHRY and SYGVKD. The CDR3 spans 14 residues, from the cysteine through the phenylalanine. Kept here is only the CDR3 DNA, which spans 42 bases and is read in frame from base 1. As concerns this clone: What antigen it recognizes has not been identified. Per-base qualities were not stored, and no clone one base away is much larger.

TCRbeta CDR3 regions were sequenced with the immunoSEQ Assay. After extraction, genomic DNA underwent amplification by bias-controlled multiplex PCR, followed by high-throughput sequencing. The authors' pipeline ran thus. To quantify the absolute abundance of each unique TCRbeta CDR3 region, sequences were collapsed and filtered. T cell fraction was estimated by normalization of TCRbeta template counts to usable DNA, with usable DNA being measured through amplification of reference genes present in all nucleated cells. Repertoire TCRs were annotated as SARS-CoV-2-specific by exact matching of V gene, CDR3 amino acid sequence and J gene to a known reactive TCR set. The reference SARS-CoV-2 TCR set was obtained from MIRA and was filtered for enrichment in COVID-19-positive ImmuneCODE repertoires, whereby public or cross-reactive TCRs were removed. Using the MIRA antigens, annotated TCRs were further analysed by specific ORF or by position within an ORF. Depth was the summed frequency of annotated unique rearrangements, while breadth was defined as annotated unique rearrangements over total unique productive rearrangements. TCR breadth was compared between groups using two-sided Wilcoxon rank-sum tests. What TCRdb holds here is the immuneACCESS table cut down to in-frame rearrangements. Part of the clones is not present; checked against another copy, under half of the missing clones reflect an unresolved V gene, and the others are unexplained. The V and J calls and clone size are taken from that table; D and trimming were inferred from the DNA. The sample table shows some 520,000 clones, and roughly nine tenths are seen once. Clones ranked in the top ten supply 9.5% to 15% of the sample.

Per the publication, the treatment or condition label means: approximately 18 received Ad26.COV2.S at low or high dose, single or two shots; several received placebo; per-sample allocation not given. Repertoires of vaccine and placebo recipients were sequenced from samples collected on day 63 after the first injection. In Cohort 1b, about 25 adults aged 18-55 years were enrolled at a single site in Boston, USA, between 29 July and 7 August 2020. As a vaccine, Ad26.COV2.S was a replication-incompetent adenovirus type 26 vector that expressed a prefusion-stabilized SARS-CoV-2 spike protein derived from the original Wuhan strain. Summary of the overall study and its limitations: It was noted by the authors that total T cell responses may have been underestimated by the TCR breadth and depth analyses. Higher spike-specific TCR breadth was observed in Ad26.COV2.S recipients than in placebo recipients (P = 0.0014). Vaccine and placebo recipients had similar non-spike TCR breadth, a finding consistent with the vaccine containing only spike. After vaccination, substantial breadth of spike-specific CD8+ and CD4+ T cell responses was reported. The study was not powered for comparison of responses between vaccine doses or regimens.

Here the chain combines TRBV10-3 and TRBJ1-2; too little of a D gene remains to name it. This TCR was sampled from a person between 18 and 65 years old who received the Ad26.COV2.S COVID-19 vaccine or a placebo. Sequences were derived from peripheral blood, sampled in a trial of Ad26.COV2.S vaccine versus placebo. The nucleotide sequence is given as TGTGCCATCAGTGAGTCGGCTCGGGGCTATGGCTACACCTTC. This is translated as CAISESARGYGYTF.